This T cell receptor beta chain was sequenced in a study of T cell responses to AZD1222 COVID-19 vaccine. J gave up 4 bases and V 3 bases, and 6 bases lay outside the gene matches. This CDR3 is 16 amino acids long. Looked up from germline, CDR1 is KGHDR and CDR2 is SFDVKD. Concerning this clone itself: Its antigen is not identified.

Findings of the study overall: Reports indicate that nearly half of spike-specific TCRs are directed at unmutated variant regions. Only 5 or 6 people who got AZD1222 tested seropositive at baseline. No repertoire was sampled before or during the peak T cell response, only after it.

Sequencing used immunoSEQ multiplex PCR; TCRdb keeps in-frame clones, though not all of them. The sample lists some 140,000 clones; over 65% were seen once. This rearrangement joins TRBV24-1 to TRBJ2-1; 9 bases align to TRBD1. Sequencing used peripheral blood, obtained on day 0 of AZD1222 vaccination. This clonotype was obtained from an adult in good health. The CDR3 here is CATSDPRDRAYNEQFF. In DNA form, the CDR3 reads TGTGCCACCAGTGATCCACGGGACAGGGCGTACAATGAGCAGTTCTTC.